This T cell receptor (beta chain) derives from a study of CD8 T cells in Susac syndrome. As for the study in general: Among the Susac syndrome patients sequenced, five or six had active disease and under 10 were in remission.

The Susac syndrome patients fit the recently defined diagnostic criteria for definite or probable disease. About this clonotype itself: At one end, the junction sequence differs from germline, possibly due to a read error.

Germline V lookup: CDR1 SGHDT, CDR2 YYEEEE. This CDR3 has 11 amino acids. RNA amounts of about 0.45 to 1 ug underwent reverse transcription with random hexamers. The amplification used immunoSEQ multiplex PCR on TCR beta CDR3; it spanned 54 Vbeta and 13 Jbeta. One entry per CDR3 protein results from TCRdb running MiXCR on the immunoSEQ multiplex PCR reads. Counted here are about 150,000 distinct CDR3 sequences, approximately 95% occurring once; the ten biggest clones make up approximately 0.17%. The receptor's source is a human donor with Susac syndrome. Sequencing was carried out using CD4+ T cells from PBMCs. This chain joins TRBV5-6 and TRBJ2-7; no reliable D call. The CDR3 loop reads CASSLAPPNCF. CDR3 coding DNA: TGTGCCAGCAGCTTGGCCCCCCCCAATTGCTTC.